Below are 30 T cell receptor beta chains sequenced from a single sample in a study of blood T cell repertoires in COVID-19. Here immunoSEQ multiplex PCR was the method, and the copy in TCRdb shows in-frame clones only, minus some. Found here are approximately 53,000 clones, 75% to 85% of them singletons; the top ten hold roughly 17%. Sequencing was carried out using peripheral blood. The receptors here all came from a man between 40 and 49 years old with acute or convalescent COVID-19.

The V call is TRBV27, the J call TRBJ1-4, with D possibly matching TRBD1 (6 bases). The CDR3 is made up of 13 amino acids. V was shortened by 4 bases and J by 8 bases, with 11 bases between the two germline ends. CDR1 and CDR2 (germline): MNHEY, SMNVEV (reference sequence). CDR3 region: CASSWGRGEKLFF. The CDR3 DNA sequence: TGTGCCAGCAGTTGGGGCAGGGGAGAAAAACTGTTTTTT.

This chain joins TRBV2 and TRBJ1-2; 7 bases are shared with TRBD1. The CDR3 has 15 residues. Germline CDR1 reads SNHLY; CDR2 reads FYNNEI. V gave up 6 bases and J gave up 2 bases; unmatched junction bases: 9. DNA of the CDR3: TGTGCCAGCAGGGAGAAGGGGGCCCCAAACTATGGCTACACCTTC. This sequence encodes CASREKGAPNYGYTF.

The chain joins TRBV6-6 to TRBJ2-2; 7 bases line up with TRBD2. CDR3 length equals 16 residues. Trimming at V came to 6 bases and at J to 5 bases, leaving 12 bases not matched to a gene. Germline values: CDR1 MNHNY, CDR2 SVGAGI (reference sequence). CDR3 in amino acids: CASRNQAGSETGELFF. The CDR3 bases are TGTGCCAGCAGAAATCAAGCGGGGTCCGAAACCGGGGAGCTGTTTTTT.

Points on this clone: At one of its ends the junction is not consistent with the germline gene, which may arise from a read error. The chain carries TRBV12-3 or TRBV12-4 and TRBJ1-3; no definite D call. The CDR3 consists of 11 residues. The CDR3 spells CASWKDREFFF. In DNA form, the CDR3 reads TGTGCCAGTTGGAAAGATCGGGAGTTTTTTTTT.

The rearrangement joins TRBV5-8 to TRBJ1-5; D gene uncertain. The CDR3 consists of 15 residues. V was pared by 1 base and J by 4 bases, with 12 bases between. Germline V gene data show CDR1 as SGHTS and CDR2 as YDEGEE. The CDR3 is CASSLRPGPNQPQHF. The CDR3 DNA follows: TGTGCCAGCAGCTTGCGGCCAGGCCCTAATCAGCCCCAGCATTTT.

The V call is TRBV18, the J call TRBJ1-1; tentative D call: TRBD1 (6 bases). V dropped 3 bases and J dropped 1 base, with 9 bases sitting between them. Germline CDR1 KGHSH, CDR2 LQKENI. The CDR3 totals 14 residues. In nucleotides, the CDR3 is TGTGCCAGCTCACCGGGACAAGCGAACACTGAAGCTTTCTTT. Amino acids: CASSPGQANTEAFF. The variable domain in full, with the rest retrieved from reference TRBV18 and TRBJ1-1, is NAGVMQNPRHLVRRRGQEARLRCSPMKGHSHVYWYRQLPEEGLKFMVYLQKENIIDESGMPKERFSAEFPKEGPSILRIQQVVRGDSAAYFCASSPGQANTEAFFGQGTRLTVV.

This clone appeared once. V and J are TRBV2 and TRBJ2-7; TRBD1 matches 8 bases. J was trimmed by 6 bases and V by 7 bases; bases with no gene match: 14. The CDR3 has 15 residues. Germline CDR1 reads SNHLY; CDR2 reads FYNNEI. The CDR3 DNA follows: TGTGCCAGCACCGCAATCTCGACAGGGGCGCGCGAGCAGTACTTC. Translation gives CASTAISTGAREQYF.

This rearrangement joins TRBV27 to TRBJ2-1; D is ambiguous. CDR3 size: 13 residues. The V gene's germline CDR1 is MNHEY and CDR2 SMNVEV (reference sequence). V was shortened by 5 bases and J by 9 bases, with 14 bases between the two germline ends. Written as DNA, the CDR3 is TGTGCCAGCAGTACCTGGGCAGACGGTGAGCAGTTCTTC. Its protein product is CASSTWADGEQFF.

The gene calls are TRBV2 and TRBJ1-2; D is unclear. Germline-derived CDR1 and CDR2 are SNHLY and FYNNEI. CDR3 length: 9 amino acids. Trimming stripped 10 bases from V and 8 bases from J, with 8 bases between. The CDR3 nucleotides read TGTGCCACCGGAGGAGGCTACACCTTC. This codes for CATGGGYTF.

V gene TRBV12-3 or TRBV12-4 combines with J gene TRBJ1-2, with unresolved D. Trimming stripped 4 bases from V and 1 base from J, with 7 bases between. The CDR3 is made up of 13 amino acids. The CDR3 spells CASSSLNNYGYTF. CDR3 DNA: TGTGCCAGCAGTTCTCTTAATAACTATGGCTACACCTTC.

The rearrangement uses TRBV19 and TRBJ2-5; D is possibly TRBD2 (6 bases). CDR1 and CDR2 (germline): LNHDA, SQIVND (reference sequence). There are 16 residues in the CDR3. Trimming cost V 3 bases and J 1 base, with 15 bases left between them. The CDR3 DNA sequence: TGTGCCAGTAGTATCGGGACCGGGAGCATCCAAGAGACCCAGTACTTC. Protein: CASSIGTGSIQETQYF.

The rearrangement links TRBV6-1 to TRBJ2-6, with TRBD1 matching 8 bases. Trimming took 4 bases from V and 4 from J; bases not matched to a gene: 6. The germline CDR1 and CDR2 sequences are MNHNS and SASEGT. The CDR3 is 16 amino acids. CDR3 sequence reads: CASSARQGRGANVLTF. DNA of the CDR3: TGTGCCAGCAGTGCCCGACAGGGGCGCGGGGCCAACGTCCTGACTTTC.

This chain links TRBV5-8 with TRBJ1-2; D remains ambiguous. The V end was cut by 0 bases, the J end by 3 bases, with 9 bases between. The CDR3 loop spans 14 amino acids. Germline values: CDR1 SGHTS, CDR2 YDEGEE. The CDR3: CASSLAQAYYGYTF. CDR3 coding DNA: TGTGCCAGCAGCTTGGCGCAGGCCTACTATGGCTACACCTTC.

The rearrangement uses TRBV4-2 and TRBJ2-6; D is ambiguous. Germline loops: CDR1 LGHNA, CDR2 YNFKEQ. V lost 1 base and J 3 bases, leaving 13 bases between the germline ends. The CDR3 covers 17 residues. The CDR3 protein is CASSQGPTPSGANVLTF. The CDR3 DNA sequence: TGTGCCAGCAGCCAAGGGCCGACTCCTAGTGGGGCCAACGTCCTGACTTTC.

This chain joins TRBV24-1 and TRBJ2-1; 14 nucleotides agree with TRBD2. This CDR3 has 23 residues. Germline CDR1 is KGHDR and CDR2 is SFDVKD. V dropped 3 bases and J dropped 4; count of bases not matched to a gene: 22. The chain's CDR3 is CATSDGNNRQGTGLAGVYNEQFF. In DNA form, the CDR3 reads TGTGCCACCAGTGATGGGAATAACAGACAGGGCACGGGACTAGCGGGAGTTTACAATGAGCAGTTCTTC.

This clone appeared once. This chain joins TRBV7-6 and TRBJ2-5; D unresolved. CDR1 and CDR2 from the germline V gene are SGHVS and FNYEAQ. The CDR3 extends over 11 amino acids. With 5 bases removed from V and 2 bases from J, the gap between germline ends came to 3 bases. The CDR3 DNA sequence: TGTGCCAGCAGCCTTCAAGAGACCCAGTACTTC. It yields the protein CASSLQETQYF.

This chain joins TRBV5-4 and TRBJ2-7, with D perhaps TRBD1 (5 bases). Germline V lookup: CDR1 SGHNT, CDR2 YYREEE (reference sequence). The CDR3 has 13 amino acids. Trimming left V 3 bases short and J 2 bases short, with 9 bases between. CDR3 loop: CASSSDITYEQYF. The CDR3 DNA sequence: TGTGCCAGCAGCTCGGACATTACCTACGAGCAGTACTTC.

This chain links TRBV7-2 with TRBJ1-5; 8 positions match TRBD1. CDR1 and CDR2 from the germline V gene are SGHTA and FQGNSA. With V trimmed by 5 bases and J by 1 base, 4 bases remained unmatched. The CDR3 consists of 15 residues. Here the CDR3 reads CASSVGQGSNQPQHF. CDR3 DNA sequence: TGTGCCAGCAGCGTCGGACAGGGAAGCAATCAGCCCCAGCATTTT.

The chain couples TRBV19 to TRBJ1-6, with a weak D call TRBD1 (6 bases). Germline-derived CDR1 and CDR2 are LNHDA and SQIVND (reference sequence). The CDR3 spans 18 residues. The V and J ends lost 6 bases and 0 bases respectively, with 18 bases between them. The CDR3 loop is CASSSGQRSSSYNSPLHF. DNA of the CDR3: TGTGCCAGTAGCAGTGGACAGCGATCGAGCTCCTATAATTCACCCCTCCACTTT.

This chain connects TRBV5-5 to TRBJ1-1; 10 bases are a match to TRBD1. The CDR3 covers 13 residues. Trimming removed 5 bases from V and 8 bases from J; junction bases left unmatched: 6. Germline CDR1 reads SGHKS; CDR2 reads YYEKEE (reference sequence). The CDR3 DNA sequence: TGTGCCAGCAGGGGACAGGGGCGACGAGAAGCTTTCTTT. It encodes CASRGQGRREAFF.

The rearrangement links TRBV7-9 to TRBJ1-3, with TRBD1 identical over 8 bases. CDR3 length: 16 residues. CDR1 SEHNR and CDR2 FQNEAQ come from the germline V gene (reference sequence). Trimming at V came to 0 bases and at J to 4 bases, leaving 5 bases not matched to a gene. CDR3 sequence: CASSLARQGRGNTIYF. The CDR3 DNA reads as TGTGCCAGCAGCTTAGCACGACAGGGGCGAGGAAACACCATATATTTT.

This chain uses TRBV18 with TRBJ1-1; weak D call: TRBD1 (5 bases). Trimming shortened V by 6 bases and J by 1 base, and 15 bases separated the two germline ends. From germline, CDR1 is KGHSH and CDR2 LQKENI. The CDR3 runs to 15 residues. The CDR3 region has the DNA TGTGCCAGCTCCCTTACCGTCGGACAGAACACTGAAGCTTTCTTT. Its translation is CASSLTVGQNTEAFF.

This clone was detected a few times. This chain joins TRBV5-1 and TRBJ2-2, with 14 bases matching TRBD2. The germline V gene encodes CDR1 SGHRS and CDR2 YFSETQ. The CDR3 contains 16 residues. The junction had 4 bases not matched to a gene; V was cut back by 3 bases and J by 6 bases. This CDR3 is CASSSQGLAGAGELFF. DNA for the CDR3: TGCGCCAGCAGCTCGCAGGGACTAGCGGGGGCCGGGGAGCTGTTTTTT. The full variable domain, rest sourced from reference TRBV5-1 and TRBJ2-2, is KAGVTQTPRYLIKTRGQQVTLSCSPISGHRSVSWYQQTPGQGLQFLFEYFSETQRNKGNFPGRFSGRQFSNSRSEMNVSTLELGDSALYLCASSSQGLAGAGELFFGEGSRLTVL.

CDR3 DNA sequence: TGTGCCAGCAGCCTGAGGCCCTCTGGAAACACCATATATTTT. This encodes CASSLRPSGNTIYF. The chain uses TRBV27 and TRBJ1-3; no definite D call. This CDR3 has 14 residues. V lost 6 bases and J 0 bases, leaving 9 bases between the germline ends. In germline, CDR1 is MNHEY, CDR2 SMNVEV (reference sequence).

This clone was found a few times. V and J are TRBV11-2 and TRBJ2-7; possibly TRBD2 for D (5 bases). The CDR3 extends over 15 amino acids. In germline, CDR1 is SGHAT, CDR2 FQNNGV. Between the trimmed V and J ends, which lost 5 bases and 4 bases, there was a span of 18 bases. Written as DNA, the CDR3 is TGTGCCAGCAGCCCCGAATCGGGAAAGGGTTACGAGCAGTACTTC. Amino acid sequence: CASSPESGKGYEQYF.

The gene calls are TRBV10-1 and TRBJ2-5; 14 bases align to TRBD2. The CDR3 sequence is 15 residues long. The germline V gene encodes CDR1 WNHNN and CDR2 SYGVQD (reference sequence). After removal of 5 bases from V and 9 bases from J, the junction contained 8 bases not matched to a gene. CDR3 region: CASSPGLAGDTPQYF. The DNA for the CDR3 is TGCGCCAGCAGTCCGGGACTAGCGGGGGACACACCCCAGTACTTC.

The CDR3 coding sequence is TGTGCCAGCAGCGACAGCACTAACTATGGCTACACCTTC. This gives the protein CASSDSTNYGYTF. The V call is TRBV4-2, the J call TRBJ1-2; tentative D call: TRBD1 (5 bases). This CDR3 contains 13 residues. CDR1 LGHNA and CDR2 YNFKEQ come from the germline V gene. V lost 5 bases, J lost 0 bases, and 7 bases lay in between.

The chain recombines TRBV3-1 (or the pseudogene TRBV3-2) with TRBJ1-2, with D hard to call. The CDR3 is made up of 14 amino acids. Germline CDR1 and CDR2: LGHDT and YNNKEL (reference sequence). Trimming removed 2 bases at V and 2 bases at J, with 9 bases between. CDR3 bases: TGTGCCAGCAGCCAACTCCCGGTCAACTATGGCTACACCTTC. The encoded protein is CASSQLPVNYGYTF.

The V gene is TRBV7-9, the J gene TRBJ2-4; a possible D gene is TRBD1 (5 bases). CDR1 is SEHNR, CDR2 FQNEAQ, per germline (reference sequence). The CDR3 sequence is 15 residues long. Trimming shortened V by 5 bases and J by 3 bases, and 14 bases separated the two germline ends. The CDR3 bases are TGTGCCAGCAGCGCCGAAGGGGCCGGCAAAAACATTCAGTACTTC. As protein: CASSAEGAGKNIQYF.

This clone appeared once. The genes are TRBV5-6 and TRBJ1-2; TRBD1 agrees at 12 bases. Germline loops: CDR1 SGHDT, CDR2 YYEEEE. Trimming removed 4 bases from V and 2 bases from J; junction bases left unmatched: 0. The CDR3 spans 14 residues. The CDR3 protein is CASSGTGGNYGYTF. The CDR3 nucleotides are TGTGCCAGCAGCGGGACAGGGGGCAACTATGGCTACACCTTC.